The source of this T cell receptor (beta chain) is a study of cytomegalovirus exposure and HLA in healthy donors. Whole-study results and caveats: 150 or so TCR beta chains were listed as cytomegalovirus-associated.

PCR was performed using 60 Vbeta and 13 Jbeta primers. Method: immunoSEQ multiplex PCR; TCRdb's copy keeps in-frame clones and lacks some. The repertoire holds over 150,000 clones, with 87% as singletons. With regard to this clone: Its antigen remains unknown.

Germline V gene lookup returns CDR1 SGHRS and CDR2 YFSETQ. Deletions cut 6 bases from V and 4 bases from J, with 16 bases between. This CDR3 is 14 amino acids long. Material: PBMCs. The receptor was derived from a woman between 25 and 40 years old in good health and CMV-seronegative. This sequence joins TRBV5-1 and TRBJ1-2; TRBD1 is a possible D gene (6 bases). CDR3 loop: CASTTTTGTYGYTF. CDR3 nucleotide sequence: TGCGCCAGCACCACTACTACAGGGACCTATGGCTACACCTTC.